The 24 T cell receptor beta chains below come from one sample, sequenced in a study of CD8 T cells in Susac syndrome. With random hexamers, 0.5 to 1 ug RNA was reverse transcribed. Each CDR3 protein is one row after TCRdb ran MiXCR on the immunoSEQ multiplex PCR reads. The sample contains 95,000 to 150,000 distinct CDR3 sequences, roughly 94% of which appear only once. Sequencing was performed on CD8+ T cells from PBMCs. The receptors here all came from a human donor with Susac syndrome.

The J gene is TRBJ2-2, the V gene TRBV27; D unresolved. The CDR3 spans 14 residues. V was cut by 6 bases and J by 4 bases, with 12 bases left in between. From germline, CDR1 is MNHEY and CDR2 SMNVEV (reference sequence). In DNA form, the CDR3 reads TGTGCCAGCAGAGGGTGGTCGGTCACCGGGGAGCTGTTTTTT. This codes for CASRGWSVTGELFF.

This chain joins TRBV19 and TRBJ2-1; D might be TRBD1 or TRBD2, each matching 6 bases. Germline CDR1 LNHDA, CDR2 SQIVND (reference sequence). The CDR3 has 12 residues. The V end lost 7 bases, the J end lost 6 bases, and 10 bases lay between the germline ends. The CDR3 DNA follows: TGTGCCAGTAAACAGGGAGGCAATGAGCAGTTCTTC. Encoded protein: CASKQGGNEQFF.

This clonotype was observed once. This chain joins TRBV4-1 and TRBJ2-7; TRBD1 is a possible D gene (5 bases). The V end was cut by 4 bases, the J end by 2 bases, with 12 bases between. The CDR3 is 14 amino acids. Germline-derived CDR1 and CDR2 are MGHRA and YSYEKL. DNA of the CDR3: TGCGCCAGCAGCCCTGCTACAGGCGCCTACGAGCAGTACTTC. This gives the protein CASSPATGAYEQYF.

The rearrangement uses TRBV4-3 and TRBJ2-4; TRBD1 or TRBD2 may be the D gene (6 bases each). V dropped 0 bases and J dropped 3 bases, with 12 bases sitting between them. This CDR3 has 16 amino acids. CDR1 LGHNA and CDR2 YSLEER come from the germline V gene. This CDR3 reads CASSQDSGAGKNIQYF. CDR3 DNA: TGCGCCAGCAGCCAAGATTCGGGGGCTGGCAAAAACATTCAGTACTTC.

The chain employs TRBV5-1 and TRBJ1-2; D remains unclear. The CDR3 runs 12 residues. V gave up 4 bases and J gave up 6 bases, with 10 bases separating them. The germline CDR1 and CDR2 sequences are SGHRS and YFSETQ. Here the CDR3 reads CASSVGIDGYTF. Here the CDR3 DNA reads TGCGCCAGCAGCGTCGGAATTGATGGCTACACCTTC. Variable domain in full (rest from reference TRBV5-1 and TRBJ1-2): KAGVTQTPRYLIKTRGQQVTLSCSPISGHRSVSWYQQTPGQGLQFLFEYFSETQRNKGNFPGRFSGRQFSNSRSEMNVSTLELGDSALYLCASSVGIDGYTFGSGTRLTVV.

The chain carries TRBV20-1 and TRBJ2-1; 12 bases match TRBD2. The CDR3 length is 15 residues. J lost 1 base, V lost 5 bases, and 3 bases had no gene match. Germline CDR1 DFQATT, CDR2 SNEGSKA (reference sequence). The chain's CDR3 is CSAPLAGGSYNEQFF. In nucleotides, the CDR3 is TGCAGTGCTCCACTAGCGGGGGGTTCCTACAATGAGCAGTTCTTC.

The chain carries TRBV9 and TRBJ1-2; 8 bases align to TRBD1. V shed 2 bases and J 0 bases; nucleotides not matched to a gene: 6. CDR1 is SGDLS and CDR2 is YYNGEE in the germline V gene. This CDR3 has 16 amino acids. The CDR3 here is CASSVGRQGTNYGYTF. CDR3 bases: TGTGCCAGCAGCGTTGGCCGACAGGGGACTAACTATGGCTACACCTTC.

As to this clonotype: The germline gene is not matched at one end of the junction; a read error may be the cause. The CDR3 protein is CASPPTGEYTGELFF. The CDR3 DNA reads TGTGCCAGCCCACCTACCGGGGAATACACCGGGGAGCTGTTTTTT. This chain connects TRBV18 to TRBJ2-2; possible D gene TRBD2, 5 bases. CDR3 length: 15 amino acids. In germline, CDR1 is KGHSH, CDR2 LQKENI.

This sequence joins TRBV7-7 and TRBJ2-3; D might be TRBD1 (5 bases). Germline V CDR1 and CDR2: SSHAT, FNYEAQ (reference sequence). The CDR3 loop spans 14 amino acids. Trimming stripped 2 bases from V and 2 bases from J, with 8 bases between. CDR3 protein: CASSLNRNTDTQYF. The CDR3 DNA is TGTGCCAGCAGCTTAAACAGGAACACAGATACGCAGTATTTT.

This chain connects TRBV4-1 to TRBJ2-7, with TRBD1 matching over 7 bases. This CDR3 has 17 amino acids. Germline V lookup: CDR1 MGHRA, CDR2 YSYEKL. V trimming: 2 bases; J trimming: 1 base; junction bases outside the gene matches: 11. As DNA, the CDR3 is TGCGCCAGCAGCCAACTAAGCAGGACAGGACGTTCCTACGAGCAGTACTTC. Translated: CASSQLSRTGRSYEQYF.

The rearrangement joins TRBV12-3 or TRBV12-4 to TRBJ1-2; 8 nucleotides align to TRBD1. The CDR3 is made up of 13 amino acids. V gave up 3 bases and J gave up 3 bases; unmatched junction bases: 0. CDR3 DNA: TGTGCCAGCAGTTTGACAGGGGACTATGGCTACACCTTC. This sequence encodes CASSLTGDYGYTF.

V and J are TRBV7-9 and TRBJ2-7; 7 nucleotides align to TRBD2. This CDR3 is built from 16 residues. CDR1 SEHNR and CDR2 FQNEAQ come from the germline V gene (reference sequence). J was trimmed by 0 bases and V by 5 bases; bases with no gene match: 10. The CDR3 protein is CASSVGGEGLSYEQYF. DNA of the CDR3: TGTGCCAGCAGCGTCGGAGGGGAGGGTCTCTCCTACGAGCAGTACTTC.

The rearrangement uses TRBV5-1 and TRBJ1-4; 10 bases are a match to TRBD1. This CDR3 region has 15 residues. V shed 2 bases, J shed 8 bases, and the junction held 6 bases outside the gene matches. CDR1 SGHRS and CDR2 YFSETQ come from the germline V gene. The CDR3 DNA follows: TGCGCCAGCAGCTTCGGGACAGGGGTGGCGGAAAAACTGTTTTTT. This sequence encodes CASSFGTGVAEKLFF.

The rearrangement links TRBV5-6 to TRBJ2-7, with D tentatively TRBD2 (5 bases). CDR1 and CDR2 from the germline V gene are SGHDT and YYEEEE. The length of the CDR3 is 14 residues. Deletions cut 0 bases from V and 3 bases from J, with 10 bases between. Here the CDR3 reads CASSLGSSIYEQYF. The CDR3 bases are TGTGCCAGCAGCTTGGGCTCTAGCATCTACGAGCAGTACTTC.

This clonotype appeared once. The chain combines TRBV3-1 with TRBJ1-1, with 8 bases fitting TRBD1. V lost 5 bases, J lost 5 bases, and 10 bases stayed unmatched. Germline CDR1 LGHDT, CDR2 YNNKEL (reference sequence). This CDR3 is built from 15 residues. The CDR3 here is CASSVYQGAETEAFF. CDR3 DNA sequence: TGTGCCAGCAGCGTATATCAGGGGGCTGAGACTGAAGCTTTCTTT.

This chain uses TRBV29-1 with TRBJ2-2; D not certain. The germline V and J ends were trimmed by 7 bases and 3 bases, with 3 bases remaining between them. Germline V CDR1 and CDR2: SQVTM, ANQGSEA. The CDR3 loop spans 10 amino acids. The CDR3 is CSAYTGELFF. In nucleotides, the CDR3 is TGCAGCGCTTACACCGGGGAGCTGTTTTTT.

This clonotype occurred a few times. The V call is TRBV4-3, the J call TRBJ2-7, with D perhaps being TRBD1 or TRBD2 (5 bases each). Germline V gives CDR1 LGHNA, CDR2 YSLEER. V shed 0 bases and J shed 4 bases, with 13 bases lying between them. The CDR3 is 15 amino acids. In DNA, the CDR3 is TGCGCCAGCAGCCAAGATAACGGGGCGCGGTACGAGCAGTACTTC. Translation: CASSQDNGARYEQYF.

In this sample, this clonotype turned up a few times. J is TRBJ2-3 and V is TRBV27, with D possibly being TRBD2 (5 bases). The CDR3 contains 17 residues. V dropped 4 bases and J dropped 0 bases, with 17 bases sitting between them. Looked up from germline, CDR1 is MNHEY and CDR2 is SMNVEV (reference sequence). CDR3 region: CASSSRLISGSTDTQYF. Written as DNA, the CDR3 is TGTGCCAGCAGTTCACGACTAATCTCGGGGAGCACAGATACGCAGTATTTT.

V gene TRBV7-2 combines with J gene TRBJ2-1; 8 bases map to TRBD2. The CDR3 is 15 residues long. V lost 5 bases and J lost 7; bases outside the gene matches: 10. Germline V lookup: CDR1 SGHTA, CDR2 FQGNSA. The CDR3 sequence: CASSRDPGGRNEQFF. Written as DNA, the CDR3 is TGTGCCAGCAGCCGAGATCCGGGAGGGAGGAATGAGCAGTTCTTC.

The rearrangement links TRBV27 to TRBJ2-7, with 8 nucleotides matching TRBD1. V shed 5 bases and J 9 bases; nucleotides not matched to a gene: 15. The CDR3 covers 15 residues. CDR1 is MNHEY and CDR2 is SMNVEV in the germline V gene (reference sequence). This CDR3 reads CASSLYAGQGGGQYF. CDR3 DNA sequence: TGTGCCAGCAGTCTCTACGCTGGACAGGGTGGGGGGCAGTACTTC.

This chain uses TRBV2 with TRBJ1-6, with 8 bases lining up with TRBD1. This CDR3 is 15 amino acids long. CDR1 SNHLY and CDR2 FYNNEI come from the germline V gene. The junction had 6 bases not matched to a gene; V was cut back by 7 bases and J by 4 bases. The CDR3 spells CASNPGTGYNSPLHF. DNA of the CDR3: TGTGCCAGCAACCCCGGGACAGGATATAATTCACCCCTCCACTTT.

The CDR3 sequence is CATSVVRAGDSYEQYF. In nucleotides, the CDR3 is TGTGCCACCAGCGTCGTGAGAGCGGGTGACTCCTACGAGCAGTACTTC. This chain links TRBV15 with TRBJ2-7; a weak D match, TRBD2 (6 bases). The CDR3 spans 16 residues. CDR1 is LNHNV, CDR2 YYDKDF, per germline (reference sequence). V lost 5 bases and J lost 0, with 17 bases in between.

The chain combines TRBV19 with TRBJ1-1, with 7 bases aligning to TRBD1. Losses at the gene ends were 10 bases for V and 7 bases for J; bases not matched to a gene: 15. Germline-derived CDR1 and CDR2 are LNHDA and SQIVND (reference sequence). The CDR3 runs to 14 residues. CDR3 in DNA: TGTGCCACCACAGAGCGGGACAGTATCCTTGAAGCTTTCTTT. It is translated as CATTERDSILEAFF. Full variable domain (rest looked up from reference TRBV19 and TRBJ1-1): DGGITQSPKYLFRKEGQNVTLSCEQNLNHDAMYWYRQDPGQGLRLIYYSQIVNDFQKGDIAEGYSVSREKKESFPLTVTSAQKNPTAFYLCATTERDSILEAFFGQGTRLTVV.

The CDR3 DNA reads as TGTGCCAGCAGCCAAGAGGACACGTTAAATCAGCCCCAGCATTTT. It is translated as CASSQEDTLNQPQHF. This chain links TRBV4-2 with TRBJ1-5, with D possibly TRBD1 on 5 matching bases. With 0 bases removed from V and 4 bases from J, the gap between germline ends came to 10 bases. The CDR3 is 15 residues long. Germline assignment: CDR1 LGHNA and CDR2 YNFKEQ.